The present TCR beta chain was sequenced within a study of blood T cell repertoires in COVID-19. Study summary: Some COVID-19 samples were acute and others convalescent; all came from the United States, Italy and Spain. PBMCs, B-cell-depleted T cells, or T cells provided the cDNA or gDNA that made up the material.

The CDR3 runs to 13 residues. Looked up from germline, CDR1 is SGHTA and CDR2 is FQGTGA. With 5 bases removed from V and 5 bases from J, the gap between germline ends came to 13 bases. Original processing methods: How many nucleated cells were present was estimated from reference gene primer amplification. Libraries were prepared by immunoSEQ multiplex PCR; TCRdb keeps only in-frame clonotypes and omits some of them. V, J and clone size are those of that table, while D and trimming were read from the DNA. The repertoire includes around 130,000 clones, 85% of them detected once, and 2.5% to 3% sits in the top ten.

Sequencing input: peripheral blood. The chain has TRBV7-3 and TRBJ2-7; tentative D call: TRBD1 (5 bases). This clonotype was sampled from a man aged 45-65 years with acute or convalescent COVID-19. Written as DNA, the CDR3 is TGTGCCAGCAGCAAAGGACATGCCGACGAGCAGTACTTC. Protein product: CASSKGHADEQYF.